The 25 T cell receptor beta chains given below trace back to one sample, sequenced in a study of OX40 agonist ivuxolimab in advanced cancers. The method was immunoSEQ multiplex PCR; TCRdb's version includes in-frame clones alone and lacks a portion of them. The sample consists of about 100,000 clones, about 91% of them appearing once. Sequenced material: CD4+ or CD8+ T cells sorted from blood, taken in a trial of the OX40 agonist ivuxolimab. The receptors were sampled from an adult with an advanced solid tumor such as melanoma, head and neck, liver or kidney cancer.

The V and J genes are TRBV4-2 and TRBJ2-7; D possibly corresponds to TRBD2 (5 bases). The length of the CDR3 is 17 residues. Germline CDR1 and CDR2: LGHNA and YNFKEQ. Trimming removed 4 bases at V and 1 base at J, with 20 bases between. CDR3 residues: CASSPEAVASRSYEQYF. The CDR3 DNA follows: TGTGCCAGCAGCCCCGAGGCAGTGGCTAGCCGATCCTACGAGCAGTACTTC.

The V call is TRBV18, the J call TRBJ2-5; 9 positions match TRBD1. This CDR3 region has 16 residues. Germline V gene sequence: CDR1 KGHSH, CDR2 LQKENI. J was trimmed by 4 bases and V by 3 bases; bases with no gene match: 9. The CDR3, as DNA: TGTGCCAGCTCACCTGGGACAGGGTTAATCGGAGAGACCCAGTACTTC. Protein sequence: CASSPGTGLIGETQYF.

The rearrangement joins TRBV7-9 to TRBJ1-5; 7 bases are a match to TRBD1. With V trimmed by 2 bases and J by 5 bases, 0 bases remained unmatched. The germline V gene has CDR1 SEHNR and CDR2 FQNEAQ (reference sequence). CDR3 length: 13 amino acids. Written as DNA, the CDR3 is TGTGCCAGCAGCTTAACAGGGGATCAGCCCCAGCATTTT. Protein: CASSLTGDQPQHF.

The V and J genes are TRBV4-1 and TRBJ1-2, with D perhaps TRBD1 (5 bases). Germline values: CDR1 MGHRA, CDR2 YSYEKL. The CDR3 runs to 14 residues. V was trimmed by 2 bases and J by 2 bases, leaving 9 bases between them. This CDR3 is CASSQPGGNYGYTF. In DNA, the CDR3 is TGCGCCAGCAGCCAACCGGGGGGAAACTATGGCTACACCTTC.

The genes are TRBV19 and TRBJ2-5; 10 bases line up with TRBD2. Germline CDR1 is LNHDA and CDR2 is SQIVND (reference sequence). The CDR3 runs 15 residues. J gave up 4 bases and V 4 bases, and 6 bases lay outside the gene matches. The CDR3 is CASSKTSGILETQYF. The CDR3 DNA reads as TGTGCCAGTAGTAAAACTAGCGGGATTTTAGAGACCCAGTACTTC.

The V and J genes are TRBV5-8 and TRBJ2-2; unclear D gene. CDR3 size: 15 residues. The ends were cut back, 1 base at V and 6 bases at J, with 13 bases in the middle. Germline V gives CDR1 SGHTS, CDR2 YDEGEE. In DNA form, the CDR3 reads TGTGCCAGCAGCTTGACATTTCTCGGTCCCGGGGAGCTGTTTTTT. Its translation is CASSLTFLGPGELFF.

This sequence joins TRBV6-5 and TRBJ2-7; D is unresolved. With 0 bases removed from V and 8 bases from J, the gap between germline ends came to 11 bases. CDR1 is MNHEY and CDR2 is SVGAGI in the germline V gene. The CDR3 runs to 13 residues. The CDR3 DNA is TGTGCCAGCAGTTACTCAACGGCCGAGAAGCAGTACTTC. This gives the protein CASSYSTAEKQYF.

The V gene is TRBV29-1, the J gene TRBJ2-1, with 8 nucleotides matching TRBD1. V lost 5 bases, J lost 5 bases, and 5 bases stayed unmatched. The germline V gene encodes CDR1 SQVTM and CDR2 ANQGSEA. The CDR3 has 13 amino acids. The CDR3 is CSVKGQGNNEQFF. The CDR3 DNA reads TGCAGCGTTAAAGGACAGGGTAACAATGAGCAGTTCTTC.

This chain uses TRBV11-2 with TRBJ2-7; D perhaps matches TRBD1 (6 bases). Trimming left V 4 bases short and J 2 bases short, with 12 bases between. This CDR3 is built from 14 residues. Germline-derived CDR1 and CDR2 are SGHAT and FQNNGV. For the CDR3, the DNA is TGTGCCAGCAGCTCCTCTTGGACAGCCTACGAGCAGTACTTC. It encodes CASSSSWTAYEQYF.

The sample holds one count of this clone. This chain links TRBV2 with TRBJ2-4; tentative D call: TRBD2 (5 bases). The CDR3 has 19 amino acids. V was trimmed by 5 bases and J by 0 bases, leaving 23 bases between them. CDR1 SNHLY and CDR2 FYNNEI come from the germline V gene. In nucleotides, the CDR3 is TGTGCCAGCAGTACCCCGGAGGCACATACTTTCTTAGCCAAAAACATTCAGTACTTC. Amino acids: CASSTPEAHTFLAKNIQYF.

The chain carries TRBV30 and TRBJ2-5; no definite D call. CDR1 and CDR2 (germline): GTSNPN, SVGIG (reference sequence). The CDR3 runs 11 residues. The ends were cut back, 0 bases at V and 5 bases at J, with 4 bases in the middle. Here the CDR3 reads CAWSVGETQYF. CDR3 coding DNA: TGTGCCTGGAGTGTGGGCGAGACCCAGTACTTC.

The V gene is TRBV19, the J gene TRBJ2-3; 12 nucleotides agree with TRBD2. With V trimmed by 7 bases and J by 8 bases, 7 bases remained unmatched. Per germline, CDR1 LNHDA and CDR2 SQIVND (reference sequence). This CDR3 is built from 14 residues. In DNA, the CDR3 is TGTGCCAGTAAAACTAGCGGGGGGTCAACTACGCAGTATTTT. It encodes CASKTSGGSTTQYF.

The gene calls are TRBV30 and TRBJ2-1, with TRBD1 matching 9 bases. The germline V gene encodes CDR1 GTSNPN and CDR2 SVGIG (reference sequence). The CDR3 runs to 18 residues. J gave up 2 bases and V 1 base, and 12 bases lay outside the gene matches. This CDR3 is CAWSGYSTTGGPYNEQFF. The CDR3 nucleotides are TGTGCCTGGAGTGGATACTCCACAACAGGGGGCCCCTACAATGAGCAGTTCTTC.

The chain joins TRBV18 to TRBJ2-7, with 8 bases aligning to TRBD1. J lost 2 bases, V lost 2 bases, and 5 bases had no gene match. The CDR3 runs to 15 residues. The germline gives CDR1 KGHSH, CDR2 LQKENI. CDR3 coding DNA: TGTGCCAGCTCACCAGGACCGGGACAGGCCTACGAGCAGTACTTC. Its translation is CASSPGPGQAYEQYF.

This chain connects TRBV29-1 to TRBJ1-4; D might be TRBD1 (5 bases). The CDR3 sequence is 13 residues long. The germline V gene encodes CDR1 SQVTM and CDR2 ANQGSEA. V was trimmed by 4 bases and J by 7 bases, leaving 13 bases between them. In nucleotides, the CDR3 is TGCAGCGTTGTTCAGGGTATTCCTGAAAAACTGTTTTTT. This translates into CSVVQGIPEKLFF.

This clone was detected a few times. CDR3 DNA: TGTGCCAGCAGCTTAGTGACAGACACTAACTATGGCTACACCTTC. It yields the protein CASSLVTDTNYGYTF. This chain uses TRBV7-9 with TRBJ1-2; TRBD1 is a possible D gene (5 bases). V was cut by 1 base and J by 0 bases, with 9 bases left in between. This CDR3 region has 15 residues. From germline, CDR1 is SEHNR and CDR2 FQNEAQ (reference sequence).

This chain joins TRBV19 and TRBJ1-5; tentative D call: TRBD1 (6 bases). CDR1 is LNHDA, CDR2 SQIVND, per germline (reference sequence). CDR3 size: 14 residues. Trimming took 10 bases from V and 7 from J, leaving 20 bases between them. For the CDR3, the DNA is TGTGCCACTAACAAACAGGGTGAGGGGCAGCCCCAGCATTTT. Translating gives CATNKQGEGQPQHF.

CDR3 bases: TGTGCCAGCAGCCCCCTCGGGAGCAGTTACTCCTACGAGCAGTACTTC. It is translated as CASSPLGSSYSYEQYF. V and J are TRBV7-9 and TRBJ2-7; tentatively, D is TRBD2 (6 bases). The CDR3 spans 16 residues. Trimming removed 5 bases from V and 0 bases from J, with 17 bases in between. Germline values: CDR1 SEHNR, CDR2 FQNEAQ (reference sequence).

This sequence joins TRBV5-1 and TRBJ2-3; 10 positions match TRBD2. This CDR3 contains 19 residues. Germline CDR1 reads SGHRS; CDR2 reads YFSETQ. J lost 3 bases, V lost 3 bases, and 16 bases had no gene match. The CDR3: CASSSTRISGRTWTDTQYF. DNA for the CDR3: TGCGCCAGCAGCTCGACCCGTATTAGCGGGAGGACCTGGACAGATACGCAGTATTTT.

The CDR3 is CASSIPPGGGETQYF. DNA for the CDR3: TGTGCCAGCAGCATCCCCCCCGGGGGTGGAGAGACCCAGTACTTC. The chain joins TRBV11-1 to TRBJ2-5; possible D gene TRBD2, 6 bases. CDR1 SGHAT and CDR2 FQDESV come from the germline V gene (reference sequence). This CDR3 is 15 amino acids long. Trimming stripped 5 bases from V and 4 bases from J, with 17 bases between.

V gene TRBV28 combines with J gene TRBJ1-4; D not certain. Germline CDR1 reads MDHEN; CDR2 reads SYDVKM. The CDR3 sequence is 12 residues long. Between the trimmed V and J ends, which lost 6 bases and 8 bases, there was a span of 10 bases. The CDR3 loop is CASSRPPEKLFF. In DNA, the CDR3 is TGTGCCAGCAGCCGACCCCCAGAAAAACTGTTTTTT.

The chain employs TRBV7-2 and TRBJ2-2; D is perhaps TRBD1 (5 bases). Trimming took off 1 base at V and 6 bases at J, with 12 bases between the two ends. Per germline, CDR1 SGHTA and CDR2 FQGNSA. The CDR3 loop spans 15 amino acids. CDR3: CASSLGFRGSGELFF. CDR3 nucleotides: TGTGCCAGCAGCTTAGGGTTTAGGGGCTCCGGGGAGCTGTTTTTT.

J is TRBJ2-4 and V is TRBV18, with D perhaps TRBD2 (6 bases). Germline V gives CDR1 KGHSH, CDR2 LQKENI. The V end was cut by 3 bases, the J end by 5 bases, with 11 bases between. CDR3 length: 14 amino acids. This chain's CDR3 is CASSPTDYQNIQYF. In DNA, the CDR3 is TGTGCCAGCTCACCGACGGACTATCAAAACATTCAGTACTTC.

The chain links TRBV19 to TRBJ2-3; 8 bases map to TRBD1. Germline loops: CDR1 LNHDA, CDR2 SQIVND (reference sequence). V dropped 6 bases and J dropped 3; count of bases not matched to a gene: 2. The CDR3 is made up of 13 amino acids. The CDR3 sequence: CASRGQGTDTQYF. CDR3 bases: TGTGCCAGTAGAGGACAGGGAACAGATACGCAGTATTTT.

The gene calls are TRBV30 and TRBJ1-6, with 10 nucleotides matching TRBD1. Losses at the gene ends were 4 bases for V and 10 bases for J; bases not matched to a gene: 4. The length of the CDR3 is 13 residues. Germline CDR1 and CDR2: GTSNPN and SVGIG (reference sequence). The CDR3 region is CAWTTDRGSPLHF. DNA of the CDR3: TGTGCCTGGACTACGGACAGGGGGTCACCCCTCCACTTT.